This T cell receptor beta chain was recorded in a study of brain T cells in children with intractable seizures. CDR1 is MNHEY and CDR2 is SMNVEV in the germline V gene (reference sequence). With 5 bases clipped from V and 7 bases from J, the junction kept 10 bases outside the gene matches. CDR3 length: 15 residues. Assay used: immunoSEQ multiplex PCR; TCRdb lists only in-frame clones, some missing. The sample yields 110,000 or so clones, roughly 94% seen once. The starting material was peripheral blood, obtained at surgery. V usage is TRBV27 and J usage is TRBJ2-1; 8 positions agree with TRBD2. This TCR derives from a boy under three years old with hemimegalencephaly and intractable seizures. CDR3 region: CASSARGGAGNEQFF. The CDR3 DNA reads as TGTGCCAGCAGTGCCCGGGGGGGGGCAGGGAATGAGCAGTTCTTC.